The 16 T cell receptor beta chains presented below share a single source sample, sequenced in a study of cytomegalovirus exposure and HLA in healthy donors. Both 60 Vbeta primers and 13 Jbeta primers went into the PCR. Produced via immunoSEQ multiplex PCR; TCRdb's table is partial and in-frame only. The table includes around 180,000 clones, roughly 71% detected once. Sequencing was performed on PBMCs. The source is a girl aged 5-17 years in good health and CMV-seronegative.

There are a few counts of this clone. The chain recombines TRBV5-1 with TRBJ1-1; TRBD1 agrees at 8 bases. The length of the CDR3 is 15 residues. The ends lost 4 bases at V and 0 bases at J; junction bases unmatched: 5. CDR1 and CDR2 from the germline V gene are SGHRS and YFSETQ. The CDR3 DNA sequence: TGCGCCAGCAGCGGGACAGGTTCTGTGAACACTGAAGCTTTCTTT. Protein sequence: CASSGTGSVNTEAFF.

In DNA form, the CDR3 reads TGTGCCAGCAAACCGGGACAGAGGGACTATGGCTACACCTTC. It translates to CASKPGQRDYGYTF. The gene calls are TRBV9 and TRBJ1-2; 7 bases are shared with TRBD1. CDR3 length: 14 amino acids. CDR1 and CDR2 (germline): SGDLS, YYNGEE. Trimming took 6 bases from V and 3 from J; bases not matched to a gene: 8.

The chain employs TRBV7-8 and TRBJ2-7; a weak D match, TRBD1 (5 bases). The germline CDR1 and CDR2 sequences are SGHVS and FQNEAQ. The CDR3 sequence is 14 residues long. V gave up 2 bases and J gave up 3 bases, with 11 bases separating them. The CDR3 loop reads CASSLRRVGYEQYF. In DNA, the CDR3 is TGTGCCAGCAGCTTACGCAGGGTCGGCTACGAGCAGTACTTC.

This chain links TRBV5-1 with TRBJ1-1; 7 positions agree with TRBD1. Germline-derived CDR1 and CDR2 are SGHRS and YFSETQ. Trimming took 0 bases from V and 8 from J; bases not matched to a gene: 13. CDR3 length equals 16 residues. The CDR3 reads CASSLEPDRTRVEAFF. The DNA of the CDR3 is TGCGCCAGCAGCTTGGAGCCGGACAGGACGCGTGTGGAAGCTTTCTTT.

The CDR3 is CASSYTFGGSTNEKLFF. DNA of the CDR3: TGTGCCAGCAGTTACACGTTTGGGGGGTCAACTAATGAAAAACTGTTTTTT. The chain employs TRBV2 and TRBJ1-4; the D gene is possibly TRBD1 (5 bases). Trimming took 5 bases from V and 0 from J, leaving 16 bases between them. Looked up from germline, CDR1 is SNHLY and CDR2 is FYNNEI. The CDR3 consists of 17 residues.

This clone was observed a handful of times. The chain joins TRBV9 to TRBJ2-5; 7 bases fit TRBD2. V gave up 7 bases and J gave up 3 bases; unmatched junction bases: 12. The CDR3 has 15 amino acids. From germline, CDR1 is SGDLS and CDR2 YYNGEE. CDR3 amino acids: CASAPDVGGEETQYF. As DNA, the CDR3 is TGTGCCAGCGCCCCGGATGTGGGGGGGGAAGAGACCCAGTACTTC.

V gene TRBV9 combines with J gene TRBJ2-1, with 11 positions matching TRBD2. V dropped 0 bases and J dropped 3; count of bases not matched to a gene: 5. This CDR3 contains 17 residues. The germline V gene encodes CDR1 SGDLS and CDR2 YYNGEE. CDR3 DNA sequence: TGTGCCAGCAGCGTAGTTGGACTAGCGGGTTTCTACAATGAGCAGTTCTTC. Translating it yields CASSVVGLAGFYNEQFF.

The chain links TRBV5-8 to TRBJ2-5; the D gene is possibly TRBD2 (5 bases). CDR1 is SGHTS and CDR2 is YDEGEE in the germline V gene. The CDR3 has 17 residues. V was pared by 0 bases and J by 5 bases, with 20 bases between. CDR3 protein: CASSLEPISGKGETQYF. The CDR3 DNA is TGTGCCAGCAGCTTGGAACCAATATCGGGAAAGGGTGAGACCCAGTACTTC.

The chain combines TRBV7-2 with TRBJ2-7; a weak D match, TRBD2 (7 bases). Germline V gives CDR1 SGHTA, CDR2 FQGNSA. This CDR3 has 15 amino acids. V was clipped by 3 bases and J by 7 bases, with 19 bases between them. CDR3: CASSLRRGPFLEQYF. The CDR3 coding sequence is TGTGCCAGCAGCTTGAGGCGGGGGCCTTTTTTGGAGCAGTACTTC.

The CDR3, as DNA: TGTGCCACCAAAGGGGCTAGCGGGGGCTACAATGAGCAGTTCTTC. The encoded protein is CATKGASGGYNEQFF. This chain uses TRBV6-5 with TRBJ2-1; 10 nucleotides align to TRBD2. V was clipped by 10 bases and J by 3 bases; unmatched bases: 9. Per germline, CDR1 MNHEY and CDR2 SVGAGI. The CDR3 spans 15 residues.

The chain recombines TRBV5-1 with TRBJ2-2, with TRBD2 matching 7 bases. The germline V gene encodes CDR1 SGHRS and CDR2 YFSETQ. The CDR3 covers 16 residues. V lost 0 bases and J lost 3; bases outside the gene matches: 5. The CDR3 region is CASSLVGRADTGELFF. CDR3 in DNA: TGCGCCAGCAGCTTGGTGGGGAGGGCTGACACCGGGGAGCTGTTTTTT.

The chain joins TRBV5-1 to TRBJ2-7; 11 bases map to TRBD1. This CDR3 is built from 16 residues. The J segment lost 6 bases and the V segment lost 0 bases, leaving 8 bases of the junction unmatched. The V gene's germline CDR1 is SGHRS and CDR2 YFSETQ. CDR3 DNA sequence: TGCGCCAGCAGCTTGGCGCCCGGGACAGGGGGTCGCGAGCAGTACTTC. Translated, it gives CASSLAPGTGGREQYF. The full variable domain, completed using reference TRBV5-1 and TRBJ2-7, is KAGVTQTPRYLIKTRGQQVTLSCSPISGHRSVSWYQQTPGQGLQFLFEYFSETQRNKGNFPGRFSGRQFSNSRSEMNVSTLELGDSALYLCASSLAPGTGGREQYFGPGTRLTVT.

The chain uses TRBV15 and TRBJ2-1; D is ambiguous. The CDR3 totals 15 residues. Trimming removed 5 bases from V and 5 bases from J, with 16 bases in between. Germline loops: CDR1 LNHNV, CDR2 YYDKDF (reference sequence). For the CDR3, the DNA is TGTGCCACCAGCGTAACTCTGAATGGTGACAATGAGCAGTTCTTC. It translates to CATSVTLNGDNEQFF.

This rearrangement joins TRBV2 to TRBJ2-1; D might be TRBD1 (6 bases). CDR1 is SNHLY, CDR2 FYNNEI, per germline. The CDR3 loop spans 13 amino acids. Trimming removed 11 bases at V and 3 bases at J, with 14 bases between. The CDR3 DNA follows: TGTGCCGCCCAAGAGGGGGTCTACAATGAGCAGTTCTTC. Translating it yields CAAQEGVYNEQFF.

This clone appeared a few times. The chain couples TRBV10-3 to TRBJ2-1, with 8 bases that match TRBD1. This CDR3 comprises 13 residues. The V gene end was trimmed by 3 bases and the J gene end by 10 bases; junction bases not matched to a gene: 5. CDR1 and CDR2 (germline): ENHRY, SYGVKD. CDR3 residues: CAISDQQGAEQFF. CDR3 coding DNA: TGTGCCATCAGTGATCAGCAGGGGGCCGAGCAGTTCTTC.

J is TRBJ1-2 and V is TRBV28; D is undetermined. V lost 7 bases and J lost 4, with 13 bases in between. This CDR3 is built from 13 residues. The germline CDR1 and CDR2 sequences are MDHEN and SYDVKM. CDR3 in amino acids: CASTQPGIYGYTF. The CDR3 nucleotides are TGTGCCAGCACCCAACCGGGGATCTATGGCTACACCTTC.